Each of the 25 T cell receptor beta chains below was sequenced from the same sample in a study of cytomegalovirus exposure and HLA in healthy donors. This table comes from immunoSEQ multiplex PCR, and its TCRdb copy is limited to in-frame clones, with some not included. The profile shows roughly 150,000 clones, about 90% of them singletons. Input material: PBMCs. The receptor set was obtained from a man aged 18 to 35 in good health and CMV-seropositive.

There are a few counts of this clone. V gene TRBV19 combines with J gene TRBJ2-3, with D unclear. CDR1 is LNHDA, CDR2 SQIVND, per germline (reference sequence). With 3 bases removed from V and 5 bases from J, the gap between germline ends came to 9 bases. This CDR3 region has 13 residues. The chain's CDR3 is CASSIFSLDTQYF. The CDR3 DNA reads as TGTGCCAGTAGTATCTTCTCCCTAGATACGCAGTATTTT.

This CDR3 is CASSIASGNYNEQFF. CDR3 DNA sequence: TGTGCCAGCTCTATAGCTAGCGGGAATTACAATGAGCAGTTCTTC. The genes are TRBV6-1 and TRBJ2-1; TRBD2 matches at 9 bases. CDR1 MNHNS and CDR2 SASEGT come from the germline V gene. V lost 8 bases and J lost 4; bases outside the gene matches: 9. The CDR3 has 15 amino acids.

This chain links TRBV19 with TRBJ2-7; D is unclear. The V end lost 5 bases, the J end lost 0 bases, and 11 bases lay between the germline ends. CDR3 length: 14 residues. Per germline, CDR1 LNHDA and CDR2 SQIVND (reference sequence). The CDR3 is CASSPNPSSYEQYF. The DNA for the CDR3 is TGTGCCAGTAGTCCCAACCCGAGCTCCTACGAGCAGTACTTC.

The chain recombines TRBV11-3 with TRBJ2-1; possible D gene TRBD2, 6 bases. Per the germline V gene, CDR1 is SGHNT and CDR2 is YENEEA. The V gene lost 5 bases and the J gene lost 5 bases, with 16 bases spanning the gap. The CDR3 contains 15 residues. As DNA, the CDR3 is TGTGCCAGCAGCGGATGGGGGTTAGCGGACAATGAGCAGTTCTTC. This translates into CASSGWGLADNEQFF.

V gene TRBV14 combines with J gene TRBJ2-7; the D gene is possibly TRBD2 (5 bases). Per the germline V gene, CDR1 is SGHDN and CDR2 is FVKESK. Trimming took off 1 base at V and 1 base at J, with 26 bases between the two ends. The length of the CDR3 is 20 residues. This CDR3 reads CASSQGTAASPREASYEQYF. CDR3 bases: TGTGCCAGCAGCCAAGGAACAGCGGCAAGTCCCCGCGAAGCGTCCTACGAGCAGTACTTC. The full variable domain, completed using reference TRBV14 and TRBJ2-7, is EAGVTQFPSHSVIEKGQTVTLRCDPISGHDNLYWYRRVMGKEIKFLLHFVKESKQDESGMPNNRFLAERTGGTYSTLKVQPAELEDSGVYFCASSQGTAASPREASYEQYFGPGTRLTVT.

The gene calls are TRBV11-3 and TRBJ2-7; no reliable D call. V dropped 1 base and J dropped 7 bases, with 5 bases sitting between them. This CDR3 is built from 11 residues. CDR1 SGHNT and CDR2 YENEEA come from the germline V gene. CDR3 loop: CASSLVREQYF. CDR3 nucleotide sequence: TGTGCCAGCAGCTTAGTGAGGGAGCAGTACTTC.

J is TRBJ2-1 and V is TRBV25-1; 11 bases map to TRBD2. V was clipped by 2 bases and J by 1 base; unmatched bases: 4. The CDR3 has 17 residues. Germline V gives CDR1 MGHDK, CDR2 SYGVNS. The CDR3 DNA follows: TGTGCCAGCAGTGAAGGGTTAGCGGGAGGGTCCTACAATGAGCAGTTCTTC. It codes for CASSEGLAGGSYNEQFF.

The chain combines TRBV13 with TRBJ2-7, with D possibly being TRBD1 (6 bases). Per the germline V gene, CDR1 is PRHDT and CDR2 is FYEKMQ (reference sequence). The CDR3 sequence is 15 residues long. The ends were cut back, 0 bases at V and 4 bases at J, with 13 bases in the middle. The CDR3 reads CASSLGGDRTYEQYF. The CDR3 coding sequence is TGTGCCAGCAGCTTAGGGGGCGACAGGACATACGAGCAGTACTTC.

V usage is TRBV28 and J usage is TRBJ2-2; 10 bases are a match to TRBD2. Trimming took 5 bases from V and 1 from J; bases not matched to a gene: 4. The CDR3 contains 16 residues. Germline CDR1 is MDHEN and CDR2 is SYDVKM. In DNA, the CDR3 is TGTGCCAGCAGTGTAAGCGGGAGGGGGAACACCGGGGAGCTGTTTTTT. It encodes CASSVSGRGNTGELFF.

The chain carries TRBV10-1 and TRBJ2-3; weak D call: TRBD2 (6 bases). Per germline, CDR1 WNHNN and CDR2 SYGVQD (reference sequence). The CDR3 extends over 14 amino acids. The V end was cut by 8 bases, the J end by 4 bases, with 16 bases between. CDR3 protein: CASSEGGTPDTQYF. DNA for the CDR3: TGCGCCAGCTCCGAAGGAGGGACCCCAGATACGCAGTATTTT.

The gene calls are TRBV7-8 and TRBJ2-1; 7 bases agree with TRBD2. V shed 6 bases, J shed 6 bases, and the junction held 8 bases outside the gene matches. Germline-derived CDR1 and CDR2 are SGHVS and FQNEAQ. The CDR3 covers 14 residues. CDR3 sequence (DNA): TGTGCCAGCAGAGGACTAGGGGTCGGCAATGAGCAGTTCTTC. Residues: CASRGLGVGNEQFF.

The chain employs TRBV5-4 and TRBJ2-7, with 12 bases fitting TRBD2. The CDR3 loop spans 17 amino acids. Germline V lookup: CDR1 SGHNT, CDR2 YYREEE (reference sequence). Germline trimming cut 2 bases from V and 4 bases from J; bases unmatched to any gene: 10. The CDR3 reads CASSFQLAGGSGYEQYF. CDR3 DNA: TGTGCCAGCAGCTTTCAACTAGCGGGAGGCTCGGGTTACGAGCAGTACTTC.

V is TRBV27 and J is TRBJ2-1; the match to TRBD2 covers 9 bases. The ends lost 5 bases at V and 7 bases at J; junction bases unmatched: 6. The CDR3 has 14 amino acids. Germline V CDR1 and CDR2: MNHEY, SMNVEV (reference sequence). In DNA form, the CDR3 reads TGTGCCAGCAGTCCGGGGACTAGCCGGAATGAGCAGTTCTTC. This translates into CASSPGTSRNEQFF.

This clone has just a few counts. The chain joins TRBV19 to TRBJ1-2, with D unclear. Trimming stripped 6 bases from V and 2 bases from J, with 10 bases between. The CDR3 runs to 13 residues. Germline CDR1 reads LNHDA; CDR2 reads SQIVND (reference sequence). CDR3 in DNA: TGTGCCAGTAGCCCGGAGGGCAACTATGGCTACACCTTC. Translating it yields CASSPEGNYGYTF. Variable domain in full (rest from reference TRBV19 and TRBJ1-2): DGGITQSPKYLFRKEGQNVTLSCEQNLNHDAMYWYRQDPGQGLRLIYYSQIVNDFQKGDIAEGYSVSREKKESFPLTVTSAQKNPTAFYLCASSPEGNYGYTFGSGTRLTVV.

The chain recombines TRBV19 with TRBJ2-1; 7 nucleotides align to TRBD1. The germline gives CDR1 LNHDA, CDR2 SQIVND (reference sequence). The CDR3 loop spans 15 amino acids. J was trimmed by 3 bases and V by 4 bases; bases with no gene match: 6. The CDR3 loop is CASSRITGDYNEQFF. In DNA, the CDR3 is TGTGCCAGTAGTAGAATTACAGGGGACTACAATGAGCAGTTCTTC.

This sequence joins TRBV7-7 and TRBJ2-3, with 8 bases that match TRBD2. CDR1 and CDR2 (germline): SSHAT, FNYEAQ (reference sequence). The CDR3 sequence is 13 residues long. The CDR3 here is CASGATDTDTQYF. The DNA of the CDR3 is TGTGCTAGCGGGGCGACAGACACAGATACGCAGTATTTT.

The chain joins TRBV5-1 to TRBJ2-7, with D perhaps matching TRBD2 (6 bases). The CDR3 extends over 13 amino acids. The V gene's germline CDR1 is SGHRS and CDR2 YFSETQ. V dropped 0 bases and J dropped 7 bases, with 11 bases sitting between them. This CDR3 is CASSLDFGLEQYF. CDR3 nucleotides: TGCGCCAGCAGCTTGGATTTCGGACTAGAGCAGTACTTC.

The gene calls are TRBV28 and TRBJ2-7; TRBD1 agrees at 7 bases. The germline V gene has CDR1 MDHEN and CDR2 SYDVKM. V lost 7 bases and J lost 3; bases outside the gene matches: 6. The CDR3 has 13 residues. The CDR3 sequence is CASKRTGHYEQYF. Here the CDR3 DNA reads TGTGCCAGCAAGCGGACAGGTCACTACGAGCAGTACTTC.

This sequence joins TRBV13 and TRBJ2-7, with 9 nucleotides matching TRBD1. The length of the CDR3 is 14 residues. Germline CDR1 and CDR2: PRHDT and FYEKMQ (reference sequence). Trimming at V came to 4 bases and at J to 7 bases, leaving 8 bases not matched to a gene. Written as DNA, the CDR3 is TGTGCCAGCAGCTACCGGACAGGGGAGTTGGAGCAGTACTTC. Translating gives CASSYRTGELEQYF.

The V gene is TRBV6-1, the J gene TRBJ2-1; the match to TRBD2 covers 7 bases. This CDR3 has 15 amino acids. Germline-derived CDR1 and CDR2 are MNHNS and SASEGT. Trimming took 5 bases from V and 5 from J; bases not matched to a gene: 9. CDR3: CASSSMAGVNNEQFF. The CDR3 DNA reads TGTGCCAGCAGTTCGATGGCGGGAGTAAACAATGAGCAGTTCTTC.

This CDR3 is CASSLEGQGMAGYTF. CDR3 coding DNA: TGTGCCAGCAGCTTAGAGGGACAGGGAATGGCTGGCTACACCTTC. The chain uses TRBV7-8 and TRBJ1-2, with 9 bases aligning to TRBD1. Germline V CDR1 and CDR2: SGHVS, FQNEAQ. Trimming at V came to 1 base and at J to 7 bases, leaving 7 bases not matched to a gene. The CDR3 spans 15 residues.

The CDR3, as DNA: TGTGCCTGGACGGGACTAGCGGGAATATTCTTC. It codes for CAWTGLAGIFF. The rearrangement joins TRBV30 to TRBJ2-1; 13 bases map to TRBD2. Trimming removed 4 bases from V and 16 bases from J; junction bases left unmatched: 4. The CDR3 loop spans 11 amino acids. Germline V gives CDR1 GTSNPN, CDR2 SVGIG (reference sequence).

This chain connects TRBV10-3 to TRBJ1-1, with 7 nucleotides matching TRBD1. The V segment lost 10 bases and the J segment 8 bases; nucleotides outside the gene matches: 7. The germline CDR1 and CDR2 sequences are ENHRY and SYGVKD. CDR3 length equals 11 residues. The chain's CDR3 is CATRGGTEAFF. The CDR3 coding sequence is TGTGCCACCAGGGGGGGGACAGAAGCTTTCTTT.

This chain connects TRBV12-1 to TRBJ1-3; the listed D gene, TRBD1, was not tested against the DNA. TRBV12-1 is classified as a pseudogene. CDR3 length: 17 amino acids. The CDR3 DNA is TGTGCCAGCAGCTTTGGCGGACAGGTGCTTACTGGAAACACCATATATTTT. Protein: CASSFGGQVLTGNTIYF.

This clone was detected a few times. The V call is TRBV6-6, the J call TRBJ2-1, with 10 bases that match TRBD2. The CDR3 consists of 14 residues. Germline V gene data show CDR1 as MNHNY and CDR2 as SVGAGI (reference sequence). J was trimmed by 7 bases and V by 2 bases; bases with no gene match: 2. The CDR3 is CASSYETSGNEQFF. CDR3 coding DNA: TGTGCCAGCAGTTACGAGACTAGCGGGAATGAGCAGTTCTTC.